This entry concerns a single T cell receptor beta chain. V lost 2 bases, J lost 6 bases, and 7 bases lay in between. This CDR3 is 13 amino acids long. Germline CDR1 SGHTA, CDR2 FQGNSA. Sequenced by immunoSEQ multiplex PCR; TCRdb stores in-frame clones only, minus some. This sample yields approximately 400,000 clones, of which approximately 80% are seen a single time; under 1.2% belongs to the top ten. This record belongs to a study of blood T cell repertoires in COVID-19. Across the study: PBMCs, B-cell-depleted T cells, or T cells were the source of the cDNA or gDNA that made up the material.

J is TRBJ1-4 and V is TRBV7-2; D unresolved. The TCR comes from a human donor with acute or convalescent COVID-19. The donor label of this sample is uncertain. The material sequenced was peripheral blood. CDR3 in DNA: TGTGCCAGCAGCTTACTGAGGGATGAAAAACTGTTTTTT. It is translated as CASSLLRDEKLFF.